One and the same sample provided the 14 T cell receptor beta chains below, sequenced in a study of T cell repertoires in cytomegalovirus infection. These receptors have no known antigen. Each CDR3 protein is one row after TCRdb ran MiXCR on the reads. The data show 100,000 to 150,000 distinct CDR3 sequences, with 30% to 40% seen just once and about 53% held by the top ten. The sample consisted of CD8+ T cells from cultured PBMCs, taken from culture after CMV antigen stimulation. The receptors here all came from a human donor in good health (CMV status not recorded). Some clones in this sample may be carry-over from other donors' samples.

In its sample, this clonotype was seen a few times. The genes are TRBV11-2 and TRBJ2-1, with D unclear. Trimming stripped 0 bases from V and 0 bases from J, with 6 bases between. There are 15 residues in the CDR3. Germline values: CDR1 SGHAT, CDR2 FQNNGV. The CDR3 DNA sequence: TGTGCCAGCAGCTTAGAGTTCAACTCCTACAATGAGCAGTTCTTC. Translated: CASSLEFNSYNEQFF.

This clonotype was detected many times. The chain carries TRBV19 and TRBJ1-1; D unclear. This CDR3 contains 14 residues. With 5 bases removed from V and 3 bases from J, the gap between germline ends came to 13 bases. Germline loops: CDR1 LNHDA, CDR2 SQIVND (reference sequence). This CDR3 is CASSPGGSDTEAFF. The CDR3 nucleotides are TGTGCCAGTAGTCCGGGCGGGTCGGACACTGAAGCTTTCTTT.

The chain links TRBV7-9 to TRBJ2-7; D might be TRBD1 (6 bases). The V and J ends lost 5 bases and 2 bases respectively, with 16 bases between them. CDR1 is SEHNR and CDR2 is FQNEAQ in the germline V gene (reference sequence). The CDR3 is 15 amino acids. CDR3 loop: CASSRDQGTPYEQYF. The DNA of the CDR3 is TGTGCCAGCAGCCGGGACCAGGGGACACCCTACGAGCAGTACTTC.

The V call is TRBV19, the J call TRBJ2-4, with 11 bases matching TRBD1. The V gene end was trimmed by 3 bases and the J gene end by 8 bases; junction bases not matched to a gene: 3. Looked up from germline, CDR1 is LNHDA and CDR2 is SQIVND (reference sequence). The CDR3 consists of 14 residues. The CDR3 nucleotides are TGTGCCAGTAGTATCGGACAGGGGGCAGACATTCAGTACTTC. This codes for CASSIGQGADIQYF.

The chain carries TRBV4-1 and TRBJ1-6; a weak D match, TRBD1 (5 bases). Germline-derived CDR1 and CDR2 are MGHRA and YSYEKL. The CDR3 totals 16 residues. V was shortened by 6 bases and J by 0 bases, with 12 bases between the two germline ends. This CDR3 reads CASRLDRSSYNSPLHF. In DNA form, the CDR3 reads TGCGCCAGCAGACTCGACAGAAGCTCCTATAATTCACCCCTCCACTTT.

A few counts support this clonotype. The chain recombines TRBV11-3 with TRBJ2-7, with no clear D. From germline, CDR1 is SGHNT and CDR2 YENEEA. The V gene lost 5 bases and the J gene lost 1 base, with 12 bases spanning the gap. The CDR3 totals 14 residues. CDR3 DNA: TGTGCCAGCAGCGCCTTCGAGAGGTCCTACGAGCAGTACTTC. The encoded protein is CASSAFERSYEQYF. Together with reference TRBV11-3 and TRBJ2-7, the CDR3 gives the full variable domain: EAGVVQSPRYKIIEKKQPVAFWCNPISGHNTLYWYLQNLGQGPELLIRYENEEAVDDSQLPKDRFSAERLKGVDSTLKIQPAELGDSAVYLCASSAFERSYEQYFGPGTRLTVT.

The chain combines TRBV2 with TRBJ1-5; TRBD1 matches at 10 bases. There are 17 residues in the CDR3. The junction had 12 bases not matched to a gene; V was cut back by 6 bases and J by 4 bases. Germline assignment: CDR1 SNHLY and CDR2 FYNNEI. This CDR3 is CASRISPGQGINQPQHF. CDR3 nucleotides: TGTGCCAGCAGAATTAGCCCGGGACAGGGGATAAATCAGCCCCAGCATTTT.

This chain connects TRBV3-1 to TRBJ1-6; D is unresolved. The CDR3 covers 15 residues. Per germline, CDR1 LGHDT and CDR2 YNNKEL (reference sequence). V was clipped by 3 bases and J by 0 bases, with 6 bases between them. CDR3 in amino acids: CASSQGYSYNSPLHF. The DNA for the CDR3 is TGTGCCAGCAGCCAGGGATACTCCTATAATTCACCCCTCCACTTT.

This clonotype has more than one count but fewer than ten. The CDR3 nucleotides are TGTGCCAGCAGCTTAGCCGGGGGCACAGGGGGCCTCGAGCAGTACTTC. It yields the protein CASSLAGGTGGLEQYF. The chain is built from TRBV7-8 and TRBJ2-7; 9 bases agree with TRBD1. The J segment lost 6 bases and the V segment lost 0 bases, leaving 9 bases of the junction unmatched. The CDR3 contains 16 residues. Germline V gene sequence: CDR1 SGHVS, CDR2 FQNEAQ.

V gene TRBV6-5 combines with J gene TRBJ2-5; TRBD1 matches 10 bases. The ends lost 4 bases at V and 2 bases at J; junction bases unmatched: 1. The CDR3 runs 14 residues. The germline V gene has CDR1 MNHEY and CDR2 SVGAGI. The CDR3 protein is CASSWTGGQETQYF. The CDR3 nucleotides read TGTGCCAGCAGTTGGACAGGGGGTCAAGAGACCCAGTACTTC.

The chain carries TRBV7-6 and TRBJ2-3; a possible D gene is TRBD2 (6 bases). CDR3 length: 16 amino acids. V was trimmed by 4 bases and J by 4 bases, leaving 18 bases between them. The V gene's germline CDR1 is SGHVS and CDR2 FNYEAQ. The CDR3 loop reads CASSSRAGERADTQYF. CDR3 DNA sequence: TGTGCCAGCAGCTCAAGGGCCGGGGAGCGGGCAGATACGCAGTATTTT.

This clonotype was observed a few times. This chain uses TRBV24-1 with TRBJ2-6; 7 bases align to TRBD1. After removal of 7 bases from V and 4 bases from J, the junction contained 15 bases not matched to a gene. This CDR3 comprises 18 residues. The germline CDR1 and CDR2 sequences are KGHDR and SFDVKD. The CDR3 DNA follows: TGTGCCACCAGCCCTGAACAGGGGTATAGGGCCGGGGCCAACGTCCTGACTTTC. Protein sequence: CATSPEQGYRAGANVLTF.

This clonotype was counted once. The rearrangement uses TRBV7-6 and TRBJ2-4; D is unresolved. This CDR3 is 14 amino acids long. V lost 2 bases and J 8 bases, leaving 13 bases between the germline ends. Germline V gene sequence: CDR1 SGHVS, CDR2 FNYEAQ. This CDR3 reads CASSLSTEPYIQYF. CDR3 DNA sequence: TGTGCCAGCAGCTTATCTACGGAGCCTTACATTCAGTACTTC.

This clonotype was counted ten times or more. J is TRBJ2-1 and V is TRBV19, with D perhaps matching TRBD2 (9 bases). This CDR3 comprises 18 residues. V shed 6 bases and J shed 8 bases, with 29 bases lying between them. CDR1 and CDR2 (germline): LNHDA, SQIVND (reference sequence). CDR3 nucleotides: TGTGCCAGTAGAGACAGGGGCTCGGCGGGGGGGCCTGCGGATGAGCAGTTCTTC. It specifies CASRDRGSAGGPADEQFF. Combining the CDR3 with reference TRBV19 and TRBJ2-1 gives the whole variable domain DGGITQSPKYLFRKEGQNVTLSCEQNLNHDAMYWYRQDPGQGLRLIYYSQIVNDFQKGDIAEGYSVSREKKESFPLTVTSAQKNPTAFYLCASRDRGSAGGPADEQFFGPGTRLTVL.